The rows below give T cell receptor beta chains drawn from one sample of a study of post-analysis software for immune sequencing data. TCRdb reprocessed the PCR reads via MiXCR and lists one record per CDR3 protein. The data show around 400,000 distinct CDR3 sequences, with less than 40% seen just once and 10% to 15% held by the top ten. Sequencing input: blood. Source of these receptors: a girl aged 10-17 years with multiple sclerosis. Each CDR3 is given with its conserved first and last residue. The D gene is left open where the match is weak. Size tells how often a clone was seen (once, few, many) or the class of an expanded clone, and some rows leave it out.

clone_size	v_call	j_call	d_call	cdr3_nt	cdr3_aa
few	TRBV29-1	TRBJ2-5	.	TGCAGCGTTGAGACGATAGGGAACGGGGAGACCCAGTACTTC	CSVETIGNGETQYF
.	TRBV14	TRBJ2-1	TRBD2	TGTGCCAGCAGCCAAGGGGAACTAGCGGGGGCCTACAATGAGCAGTTCTTC	CASSQGELAGAYNEQFF
.	TRBV12-3/TRBV12-4	TRBJ1-1	.	TGTGCCAGCAGTTTAAGTAGGGATGGCACTGAAGCTTTCTTT	CASSLSRDGTEAFF
few	TRBV3-1	TRBJ2-1	TRBD1	TGTGGCACTCAGGGGGCGGGTGAGCAGTTCTTC	CGTQGAGEQFF
.	TRBV12-3/TRBV12-4	TRBJ2-4	.	TGTGCCAGCAGTTCCAGGGGAGGGACCAAAAACATTCAGTACTTC	CASSSRGGTKNIQYF
few	TRBV7-9	TRBJ2-5	.	TGTGCCAGCAGCCCCGGTTTGACAGGAATGCAAGAGACCCAGTACTTC	CASSPGLTGMQETQYF
.	TRBV5-1	TRBJ1-1	.	TGCGCCAGCAGCTTGGACGGGGGGGGGAACACTGAAGCTTTCTTT	CASSLDGGGNTEAFF
few	TRBV29-1	TRBJ2-7	.	TGCAGCGTCCGGGACGCAGGGGAGCAGTACTTC	CSVRDAGEQYF
.	TRBV29-1	TRBJ2-1	.	TGCAGCGCCACCGCAGGCTCCTACAATGAGCAGTTCTTC	CSATAGSYNEQFF
.	TRBV18	TRBJ2-7	TRBD1	TGTGCCAGCTCACCAATAATAGGGGACAGGATTATTCAGTACTTC	CASSPIIGDRIIQYF
.	TRBV12-3/TRBV12-4	TRBJ1-1	TRBD1	TGTGCCAGCAGTTCCAGGGGGCTCGGAGCTTTCTTT	CASSSRGLGAFF
few	TRBV7-9	TRBJ1-2	TRBD1	TGTGCCAGCAGCCCTGGGACAGGTCCTCCAGCTAACTATGGCTACACCTTC	CASSPGTGPPANYGYTF
.	TRBV24-1	TRBJ1-5	TRBD1	TGTGCCACCAGTGAATTAGGGACAGGGAATCAGCCCCAGCATTTT	CATSELGTGNQPQHF
.	TRBV7-3	TRBJ2-1	.	TGTGCCAGCAGCGCGGGACTGACGGGGAATGAGCAGTTCTTC	CASSAGLTGNEQFF
few	TRBV7-6	TRBJ2-7	.	TGTGCCAGCAGCCCCGACTGGAACTACGAGCAGTACTTC	CASSPDWNYEQYF
.	TRBV12-3/TRBV12-4	TRBJ1-6	TRBD1	TGTGCCAGCAGCCAGGGGGCTGAGAACGGTTCACCCCTCCACTTT	CASSQGAENGSPLHF
few	TRBV20-1	TRBJ2-3	.	TGCTCTTGGGCGGTATCTAGCACAGATACGCAGTATTTT	CSWAVSSTDTQYF
few	TRBV7-8	TRBJ1-1	.	TGTGCCAGCAGCTTAGAAGGGGCGGACTTGGGCACTGAAGCTTTCTTT	CASSLEGADLGTEAFF
few	TRBV7-8	TRBJ1-1	.	TGTGCCAGCAGCCCGTCCCGAAGGAGGGGGAGCACTGAAGCTTTCTTT	CASSPSRRRGSTEAFF
few	TRBV12-3/TRBV12-4	TRBJ2-6	.	TGTGCCAGCAGTTTCGTAGTCCCCGGGGCCAACGTCCTGACTTTC	CASSFVVPGANVLTF
.	TRBV4-1	TRBJ1-2	.	TGCGCCAGCAGCCAAGATACGGGGTCGGGCAACTATGGCTACACCTTC	CASSQDTGSGNYGYTF
.	TRBV5-1	TRBJ1-2	TRBD1	TGCGCCAGCAGCGGGACAGGGGTTAACTATGGCTACACCTTC	CASSGTGVNYGYTF
.	TRBV20-1	TRBJ1-1	.	TGCAGTGCTAGATCAGGGATGGACACTGAAGCTTTCTTT	CSARSGMDTEAFF
.	TRBV5-1	TRBJ2-3	TRBD1	TGCGCCAGCAGCCCCGGACAGGGGGCGATTCGTGATACGCAGTATTTT	CASSPGQGAIRDTQYF
.	TRBV7-9	TRBJ1-6	.	TGTGCCAGCAGCTTAACCCAGCCTCATTCACCCCTCCACTTT	CASSLTQPHSPLHF
.	TRBV6-6	TRBJ2-5	TRBD1	TGTGCCAGCAGCTTCGGACAGGGTTCTAGAGAGACCCAGTACTTC	CASSFGQGSRETQYF
.	TRBV15	TRBJ2-3	.	TGTGCCACCAGCAGAGATCGCTCGGTAACAGGGATCACAGATACGCAGTATTTT	CATSRDRSVTGITDTQYF
.	TRBV11-2	TRBJ2-5	.	TGTGCCAGCAGCTTAATCTGGGGTGGAGAGACCCAGTACTTC	CASSLIWGGETQYF
.	TRBV7-2	TRBJ1-4	.	TGTGCCAGCAGCTCCTCCGGGGGATACGAAAAACTGTTTTTT	CASSSSGGYEKLFF
few	TRBV9	TRBJ2-5	TRBD2	TGTGCCAGCAGCGAAGGACACAAAGCGGGGGCTAAGGAGACCCAGTACTTC	CASSEGHKAGAKETQYF
.	TRBV6-5	TRBJ2-7	.	TGTGCCTCGGCCCGTCAGGGTTTCTACGAGCAGTACTTC	CASARQGFYEQYF
few	TRBV7-9	TRBJ2-5	TRBD1	TGTGCCAGCAGCCTTGGACAGGACCAAGAGACCCAGTACTTC	CASSLGQDQETQYF
.	TRBV7-9	TRBJ2-4	.	TGTGCCAGCAGCCAAGGGGTTGGAGCCAAAAACATTCAGTACTTC	CASSQGVGAKNIQYF
few	TRBV5-1	TRBJ1-2	.	TGCGCCAGCAGTCCGGACGGATTTCTCTATGGCTACACCTTC	CASSPDGFLYGYTF
few	TRBV12-3/TRBV12-4	TRBJ2-1	TRBD1	TGTGCCAGCAGCCCGAAGACAGGGGGCGAAGAGCAGTTCTTC	CASSPKTGGEEQFF
few	TRBV7-9	TRBJ2-7	.	TGTGCCAGTGGTGCGGGGTACGAGCAGTACTTC	CASGAGYEQYF
.	TRBV12-5	TRBJ2-3	.	TGTGCTAGTGGTTTGGTTAGGGAGCCAGATACGCAGTATTTT	CASGLVREPDTQYF
.	TRBV5-1	TRBJ2-1	TRBD1	TGCGCCAGCAGCTTTAGACCGGGACAGAGCTCCTACAATGAGCAGTTCTTC	CASSFRPGQSSYNEQFF
few	TRBV14	TRBJ1-1	.	TGTGCCAGCAGCCTCTCAGGGGTAAGGACTGAAGCTTTCTTT	CASSLSGVRTEAFF
.	TRBV20-1	TRBJ1-5	.	TGCAGTGCTAGAGGACAGCAAGGGTTTAATCAGCCCCAGCATTTT	CSARGQQGFNQPQHF
.	TRBV12-3/TRBV12-4	TRBJ2-3	TRBD2	TGTGCCAGCCTCCCGGGACTAGCGATCACAGATACGCAGTATTTT	CASLPGLAITDTQYF
.	TRBV12-3/TRBV12-4	TRBJ1-1	.	TGTGCCAGCAGTTTAGGGGGGCGGGTCAAAGCTTTCTTT	CASSLGGRVKAFF
.	TRBV9	TRBJ2-6	TRBD2	TGTGCCAGCAGCGTCGTGCCTCGGGGGGGGAGCGGGGCCAACGTCCTGACTTTC	CASSVVPRGGSGANVLTF
few	TRBV5-6	TRBJ2-7	.	TGTGCCAGCAGCTTGTTGTCTAGCCGGGTTCTCGAGCAGTACTTC	CASSLLSSRVLEQYF
.	TRBV20-1	TRBJ2-1	TRBD1	TGCAGTGCCGTCGGACAGGGGGCACATACCTACAATGAGCAGTTCTTC	CSAVGQGAHTYNEQFF
few	TRBV24-1	TRBJ2-7	.	TGTGCCACCAGTCAGGGAGAATCCTACGAGCAGTACTTC	CATSQGESYEQYF
few	TRBV5-1	TRBJ2-3	TRBD2	TGCGCCAGCAGCACCTCTCCTAGCGGGGGCACAGATACGCAGTATTTT	CASSTSPSGGTDTQYF
few	TRBV4-1	TRBJ1-1	.	TGCGCCAGCAGCCGGGGAGAGGGATCGGGGAACACTGAAGCTTTCTTT	CASSRGEGSGNTEAFF
few	TRBV24-1	TRBJ2-3	TRBD1	TGTGCCACCAGACAGGGGGTAGGAACGCAGTATTTT	CATRQGVGTQYF
many	TRBV29-1	TRBJ2-5	.	TGCAGCGTCGAGGGGACCCAAGAGACCCAGTACTTC	CSVEGTQETQYF
many	TRBV29-1	TRBJ2-7	.	TGCAGCGTTGATGACTCCTACGAGCAGTACTTC	CSVDDSYEQYF
.	TRBV12-3/TRBV12-4	TRBJ2-5	TRBD1	TGTGCCAGCACCGACCGGGACAGGGGTGAGACCCAGTACTTC	CASTDRDRGETQYF
few	TRBV5-1	TRBJ1-5	.	TGCGCCAGCAGCTTGGCCGGTTCACAGCCCCAGCATTTT	CASSLAGSQPQHF
.	TRBV4-1	TRBJ2-7	TRBD2	TGCGCCAGCAGCCAAGGGCTAGCGGAGGATCACGAGCAGTACTTC	CASSQGLAEDHEQYF
.	TRBV5-1	TRBJ1-2	.	TGCGCCAGCAGCTTGGCACGGGGAACAGGCGACAACTATGGCTACACCTTC	CASSLARGTGDNYGYTF
few	TRBV6-1	TRBJ2-6	.	TGTGCCAGCAGGAGTCAATGGGGGCCTGGGGCCAACGTCCTGACTTTC	CASRSQWGPGANVLTF